The 15 T cell receptor beta chains below come from one sample, sequenced in a study of OX40 agonist ivuxolimab in advanced cancers. Clones were read by immunoSEQ multiplex PCR, and TCRdb kept only the in-frame ones, dropping some. The sample shows some 100,000 clones, less than 90% of them seen only once. The sample consisted of CD4+ or CD8+ T cells sorted from blood, taken in a trial of the OX40 agonist ivuxolimab. The receptor set was obtained from an adult with an advanced solid tumor such as melanoma, head and neck, liver or kidney cancer.

J is TRBJ2-7 and V is TRBV30, with TRBD1 identical over 7 bases. Trimming removed 0 bases from V and 4 bases from J; junction bases left unmatched: 3. This CDR3 region has 13 residues. CDR1 is GTSNPN, CDR2 SVGIG, per germline (reference sequence). DNA for the CDR3: TGTGCCTGGAGTGTACACAGGGGTTACGAGCAGTACTTC. Translation gives CAWSVHRGYEQYF.

The gene calls are TRBV5-1 and TRBJ2-7, with 9 bases identical to TRBD1. The trim removed 2 bases at V and 0 bases at J, leaving 6 bases unmatched. Germline loops: CDR1 SGHRS, CDR2 YFSETQ. The CDR3 runs 16 residues. The CDR3 loop is CASSFQQGAGSYEQYF. The CDR3 region has the DNA TGCGCCAGCAGCTTCCAACAGGGGGCGGGCTCCTACGAGCAGTACTTC.

The chain is built from TRBV11-3 and TRBJ2-2; D call uncertain. Germline lookup yields CDR1 SGHNT and CDR2 YENEEA. Trimming shortened V by 5 bases and J by 5 bases, and 9 bases separated the two germline ends. The CDR3 sequence is 13 residues long. CDR3 nucleotide sequence: TGTGCCAGCAGCCCCTTCGGGACCGGGGAGCTGTTTTTT. This encodes CASSPFGTGELFF.

V and J are TRBV7-2 and TRBJ1-2; 11 nucleotides line up with TRBD1. The germline V gene encodes CDR1 SGHTA and CDR2 FQGNSA. The J segment lost 8 bases and the V segment lost 4 bases, leaving 6 bases of the junction unmatched. This CDR3 comprises 14 residues. The CDR3 sequence is CASSSRTGGWGYTF. The CDR3 region has the DNA TGTGCCAGCAGCTCCCGGACAGGGGGCTGGGGCTACACCTTC.

The J gene is TRBJ2-3, the V gene TRBV5-6, with 7 bases fitting TRBD1. Germline V gene sequence: CDR1 SGHDT, CDR2 YYEEEE. The CDR3 contains 14 residues. V shed 6 bases and J 2 bases; nucleotides not matched to a gene: 6. The DNA for the CDR3 is TGTGCCAGCAAACCACAGGGGTACACAGATACGCAGTATTTT. It codes for CASKPQGYTDTQYF.

The V gene is TRBV7-9, the J gene TRBJ1-2; possible D gene TRBD1, 5 bases. Per germline, CDR1 SEHNR and CDR2 FQNEAQ (reference sequence). CDR3 length equals 13 residues. V lost 5 bases to trimming and J lost 4 bases, with 11 bases between them. Here the CDR3 DNA reads TGTGCCAGCAGCCCGGACGGGACCTATGGCTACACCTTC. Amino acid sequence: CASSPDGTYGYTF. Variable domain in full (rest from reference TRBV7-9 and TRBJ1-2): DTGVSQNPRHKITKRGQNVTFRCDPISEHNRLYWYRQTLGQGPEFLTYFQNEAQLEKSRLLSDRFSAERPKGSFSTLEIQRTEQGDSAMYLCASSPDGTYGYTFGSGTRLTVV.

Here the CDR3 reads CASSDGQGAGANVLTF. As DNA, the CDR3 is TGCGCCAGCAGTGATGGACAGGGCGCTGGGGCCAACGTCCTGACTTTC. V gene TRBV10-2 combines with J gene TRBJ2-6, with 8 bases aligning to TRBD1. The CDR3 is made up of 16 amino acids. Trimming at V came to 3 bases and at J to 2 bases, leaving 3 bases not matched to a gene. CDR1 is WSHSY, CDR2 SAAADI, per germline.

This rearrangement joins TRBV18 to TRBJ2-7; D is unclear. The CDR3 extends over 12 amino acids. Trimming shortened V by 5 bases and J by 5 bases, and 10 bases separated the two germline ends. Germline V gene lookup returns CDR1 KGHSH and CDR2 LQKENI. CDR3 DNA sequence: TGTGCCAGCTCAATTATCGGCGACGAGCAGTACTTC. Its translation: CASSIIGDEQYF.

The rearrangement links TRBV28 to TRBJ1-2; TRBD1 might be the D (6 bases). The CDR3 contains 12 residues. In germline, CDR1 is MDHEN, CDR2 SYDVKM. V was shortened by 4 bases and J by 5 bases, with 8 bases between the two germline ends. The CDR3 region is CASSYGQYGYTF. CDR3 DNA: TGTGCCAGCAGTTATGGACAGTATGGCTACACCTTC.

This clone was seen a handful of times. The same CDR3 is also encoded by other DNA sequences in this sample. The V and J genes are TRBV30 and TRBJ2-7; no definite D call. The V end was cut by 0 bases, the J end by 7 bases, with 16 bases between. Looked up from germline, CDR1 is GTSNPN and CDR2 is SVGIG (reference sequence). The CDR3 spans 14 residues. The CDR3: CAWSVASTAEEQYF. Here the CDR3 DNA reads TGTGCCTGGAGTGTGGCTAGTACGGCTGAGGAGCAGTACTTC.

The chain couples TRBV10-3 to TRBJ2-5; D might be TRBD1 or TRBD2, each matching 5 bases. CDR1 is ENHRY and CDR2 is SYGVKD in the germline V gene. The V end lost 4 bases, the J end lost 5 bases, and 11 bases lay between the germline ends. CDR3 length equals 13 residues. The CDR3 protein is CAISGGIRETQYF. CDR3 nucleotide sequence: TGTGCCATCAGTGGGGGGATTCGGGAGACCCAGTACTTC.

The V gene is TRBV27, the J gene TRBJ2-7; possibly TRBD1 or TRBD2 for D (5 bases each). Trimming took off 5 bases at V and 0 bases at J, with 14 bases between the two ends. Germline lookup yields CDR1 MNHEY and CDR2 SMNVEV (reference sequence). This CDR3 contains 15 residues. In nucleotides, the CDR3 is TGTGCCAGCAGTCCGACCGGGACCGTCTCCTACGAGCAGTACTTC. Protein sequence: CASSPTGTVSYEQYF.

The table lists this clone with a count of one. This sequence joins TRBV19 and TRBJ1-4; 9 bases agree with TRBD1. The CDR3 has 16 residues. Per the germline V gene, CDR1 is LNHDA and CDR2 is SQIVND (reference sequence). J was trimmed by 7 bases and V by 5 bases; bases with no gene match: 11. DNA of the CDR3: TGTGCCAGTAGTGCGATACAGGGGGCGCGGAGTGAAAAACTGTTTTTT. Its translation: CASSAIQGARSEKLFF.

The CDR3 is CASSRTSGVVETQYF. The CDR3 DNA is TGTGCCAGCAGCCGCACTAGCGGGGTAGTTGAGACCCAGTACTTC. V gene TRBV11-2 combines with J gene TRBJ2-5, with 10 bases that match TRBD2. The CDR3 runs to 15 residues. CDR1 SGHAT and CDR2 FQNNGV come from the germline V gene. Germline trimming cut 5 bases from V and 5 bases from J; bases unmatched to any gene: 8.

The V gene is TRBV4-3, the J gene TRBJ1-6; D not certain. This CDR3 region has 15 residues. V lost 4 bases and J 7 bases, leaving 14 bases between the germline ends. Per the germline V gene, CDR1 is LGHNA and CDR2 is YSLEER. The CDR3 DNA reads as TGCGCCAGCAGCCCTAAGACACACCGGAATTCACCCCTCCACTTT. Its translation is CASSPKTHRNSPLHF.